This TCR beta chain originates from a study of blood T cells in healthy people across ages. Regarding the study as a whole: Roughly linear age-related decline in beta diversity appeared, significant by age around 36. Investigators treated diversity estimates from one million T cells as underestimates.

Between the trimmed V and J ends, which lost 7 bases and 0 bases, there was a span of 16 bases. The CDR3 contains 15 residues. The germline CDR1 and CDR2 sequences are SQVTM and ANQGSEA. Sample-barcoded 5' priming and a J-beta primer mix drove a second PCR of roughly 7 to 11 cycles. TCRdb fed the 5' RACE reads into MiXCR, producing one record per CDR3 protein. This table holds about 1.5 million distinct CDR3 sequences, roughly two fifths found once. This clonotype was detected a few times. Its target is unknown. The sequence came from a woman aged 18-30 years in good health. The chain employs TRBV29-1 and TRBJ2-4; D unresolved. Material for sequencing was blood. The CDR3 sequence: CSEQALRIAKNIQYF. CDR3 nucleotides: TGCAGCGAACAAGCCCTGCGGATAGCCAAAAACATTCAGTACTTC.